This T cell receptor (beta chain) was obtained from a study of graft-versus-host responses after intestinal transplantation (dated by TCRdb to 2020 to 2022). About the study as a whole: The transplants that recipients received were multivisceral, liver-intestinal, or isolated intestinal. Instead of going to the commercial service, samples from a few later patients were sequenced in-house on an Illumina MiSeq and processed with MiXCR. Graft-versus-host and host-versus-graft alloreactive T cell clones were tracked in the graft, circulation and bone marrow after intestinal transplantation using bulk TCR-beta CDR3 sequencing. A peak of at least 4% donor T cells among recipient peripheral blood mononuclear cells was the definition used for donor T cell macrochimerism. Every recipient was given anti-thymocyte globulin induction, followed by 2 to 4 years of maintenance tacrolimus and steroids. Alloreactive clones were identified by sequencing pre-transplant mixed lymphocyte reaction products and comparing these products with unstimulated pre-transplant donor and recipient T cells. The cohort enrolled 20 to 25 intestinal transplant recipients, one of whom was a retransplant, and a few patients without pretransplant specimens were excluded. On the study overall, not on this receptor specifically: The conclusions were limited by the relatively low number and heterogeneity of the intestinal transplant patients. GvH clones turned up in recipient bone marrow, with some appearing earlier in ileal mucosa or blood, a pattern consistent with an intestinal mucosal origin. In patients with donor T cell macrochimerism, the allografts had high GvH to HvG T cell clonal ratios. Early after transplant, declines in HvG clones were associated with peak levels of circulating GvH clones.

Trimming takes 3 bases from V and 5 bases from J, and the germline ends sit 7 bases apart. CDR3 length: 12 amino acids, cysteine to phenylalanine. Only the CDR3 region is kept as DNA, spanning 36 bases read in frame from base 1. According to the germline V gene (reference sequence), CDR1 reads GTSNPN and CDR2 reads SVGIG. The method was the immunoSEQ multiplex PCR assay. In most patients, genomic DNA was isolated using the Qiagen DNeasy Blood and Tissue Kit and sent frozen to Adaptive Biotechnologies for TCR sequencing. High-throughput TCR-beta CDR3 sequencing of genomic DNA from most patients was performed by Adaptive Biotechnologies. The study's own analysis went as follows. Adaptive's ImmunoSEQ software supplied the TCR sequencing data for 18 patients, while MiXCR and VDJtools were used to process three other patients. To correct CD4 versus CD8 sorting errors, sequences present in both subsets at a frequency ratio below 5:1 were removed. CDR3 nucleotide sequences shared by donor and recipient were removed because the origin of these sequences could not be assigned. Alloreactive clones required at least 2-fold expansion over unstimulated cells and minimum CFSE-low frequency of 0.002% (template counts) or 0.001% (read counts). Clones were considered mappable if detected in sequenced pre-transplant spleen, lymph node, or MLR CFSE-low populations of the donor or recipient. The cumulative frequency of alloreactive clones was calculated as a percentage of all sequences, weighted by copy number. The source is immuneACCESS, and TCRdb retained only in-frame sequences with V and J called. Part of the clones is not carried over; for the studies checked, unresolved V genes explain less than half of this, and the remainder is unexplained. V and J calls and clone size are those listed in that table; D and trimming were worked out from the DNA. Recorded for this sample are about 120,000 clones; 90% of them occurred a single time. Approximately 0.18% of the sample is held by the ten biggest clonotypes.

With respect to this clone: Its specific antigen is unknown. No base-level quality is on record; no much larger clone is a single base apart.

The label giving this sample's time point can be read as: cells obtained before transplantation from donor or recipient. CD3+CD4+ and CD3+CD8+ populations were FACS-sorted from unstimulated pre-transplant donor and recipient cells taken from spleen or lymph nodes. The receptor was derived from a human donor who received an intestinal transplant. The specimen was unstimulated CD4+ T cells sorted from spleen or lymph node cells, collected before intestinal transplant. This chain joins TRBV30 to TRBJ1-4; the best D guess is TRBD1, with 5 bases matching. The CDR3: CAWSGGNEKLFF. The DNA sequence is given as TGTGCCTGGAGCGGGGGGAATGAAAAACTGTTTTTT.